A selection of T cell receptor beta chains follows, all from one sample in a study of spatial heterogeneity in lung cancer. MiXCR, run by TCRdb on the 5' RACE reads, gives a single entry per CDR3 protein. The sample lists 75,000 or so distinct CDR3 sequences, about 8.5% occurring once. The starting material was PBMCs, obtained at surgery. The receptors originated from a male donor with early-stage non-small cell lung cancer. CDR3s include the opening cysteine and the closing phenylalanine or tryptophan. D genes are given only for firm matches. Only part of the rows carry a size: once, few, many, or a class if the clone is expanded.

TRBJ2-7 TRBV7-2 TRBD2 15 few TGTGCCAGCAGCCTAACTAGCGGGCATTATTACGAGCAGTACTTC CASSLTSGHYYEQYF
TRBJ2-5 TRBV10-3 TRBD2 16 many TGTGCCATCAGTGAGGTGACTAGCGGAACACAAGAGACCCAGTACTTC CAISEVTSGTQETQYF
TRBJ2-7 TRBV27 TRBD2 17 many TGTGCCAGCAGTTTGGGGCTAGCGGGAGCGGGTCGGAACGAGCAGTACTTC CASSLGLAGAGRNEQYF
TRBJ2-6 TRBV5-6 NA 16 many TGTGCCAGCAGCTTCTCACAGGGCTCCGGGGCCAACGTCCTGACTTTC CASSFSQGSGANVLTF
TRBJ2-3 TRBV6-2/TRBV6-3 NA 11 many TGTGCCAGCCGGGTGGGAGATACGCAGTATTTT CASRVGDTQYF
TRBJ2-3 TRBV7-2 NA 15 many TGTGCCAGCAGCCTTTTCGTAGCGGCGCACGATACGCAGTATTTT CASSLFVAAHDTQYF
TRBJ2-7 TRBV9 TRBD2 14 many TGTGCCAGCAGCCCAACTCGCGGGGGATACGAGCAGTACTTC CASSPTRGGYEQYF
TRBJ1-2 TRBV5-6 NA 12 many TGTGCCAGCAGCTTGGTAGCCTATGGCTACACCTTC CASSLVAYGYTF
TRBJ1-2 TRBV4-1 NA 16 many TGCGCCAGCAGCCAAGATAAAAATCCATATTACACCCGTTGCACCTTC CASSQDKNPYYTRCTF
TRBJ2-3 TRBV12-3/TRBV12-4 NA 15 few TGTGCCAGCAGCCACCGAGATGAGGGGACAGATACGCAGTATTTT CASSHRDEGTDTQYF
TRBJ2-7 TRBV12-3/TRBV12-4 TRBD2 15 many TGTGCCAGCAGTTCATGGGAGGGCCTAGTCGACGAGCAGTACTTC CASSSWEGLVDEQYF
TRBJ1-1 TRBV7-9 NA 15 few TGTGCCAGCAGCTTACAGGCAGGGTCTTCCACTGAAGCTTTCTTT CASSLQAGSSTEAFF
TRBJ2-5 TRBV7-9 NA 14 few TGTGCCAGCAGCTTATTCCAGGCACAAGAGACCCAGTACTTC CASSLFQAQETQYF
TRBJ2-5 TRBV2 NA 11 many TGTGCCAGCAGGGGAGGTGGGTCCCAGTACTTC CASRGGGSQYF
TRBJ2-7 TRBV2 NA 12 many TGTGCCAGCAGGAGCCAGATCTACGAGCAGTACTTC CASRSQIYEQYF
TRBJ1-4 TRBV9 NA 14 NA TGTGCCAGCAGCGTAGGGGCACCAAATGAAAAACTGTTTTTT CASSVGAPNEKLFF
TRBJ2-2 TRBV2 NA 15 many TGTGCCAGCAGTGAAGAATGGCGAAACACCGGGGAGCTGTTTTTT CASSEEWRNTGELFF
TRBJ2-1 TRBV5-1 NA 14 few TGCGCCAGCAGCTTGGATGGGGACTACAATGAGCAGTTCTTC CASSLDGDYNEQFF
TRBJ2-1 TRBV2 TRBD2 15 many TGTGCCAGCATCGAGGGTGGCCTAGCGGGAGGTGAGCAGTTCTTC CASIEGGLAGGEQFF
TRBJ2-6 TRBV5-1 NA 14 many TGCGCCAGCAGCTTGGAGTCCGGGGCCAACGTCCTGACTTTC CASSLESGANVLTF
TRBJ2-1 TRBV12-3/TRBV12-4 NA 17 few TGTGCCAGCAGTTTGCAGTTGGGGGGAGTTAATTACAATGAGCAGTTCTTC CASSLQLGGVNYNEQFF
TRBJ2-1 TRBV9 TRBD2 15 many TGTGCCAGCAGCGTGAGCGGGAGTTCCTACAATGAGCAGTTCTTC CASSVSGSSYNEQFF
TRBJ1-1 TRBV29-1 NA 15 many TGCAGCGTTGTATCTCCAGGGAAGATGAACACTGAAGCTTTCTTT CSVVSPGKMNTEAFF
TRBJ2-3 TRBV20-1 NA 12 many TGCAGTGCTAGAAGTAGAACCGATACGCAGTATTTT CSARSRTDTQYF
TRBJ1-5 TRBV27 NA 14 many TGTGCCAGCAGCCCGCCGGGCCGCAATCAGCCCCAGCATTTT CASSPPGRNQPQHF
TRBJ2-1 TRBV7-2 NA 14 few TGTGCCAGCAGCCGGGGGAGAAACTACAATGAGCAGTTCTTC CASSRGRNYNEQFF
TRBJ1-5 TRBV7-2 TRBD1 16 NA TGTGCCAGCAGCTTAGTCGGGCAGGGGGCATGTCAGCCCCAGCATTTT CASSLVGQGACQPQHF
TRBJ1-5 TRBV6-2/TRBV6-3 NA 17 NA TGTGCCAGCAACTCTCCTTACAGAGGGGCCCAAAATCAGCCCCAGCATTTT CASNSPYRGAQNQPQHF
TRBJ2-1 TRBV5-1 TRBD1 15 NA TGCGCCAGCAGCCTTAGACAGGGTGTTTACAATGAGCAGTTCTTC CASSLRQGVYNEQFF
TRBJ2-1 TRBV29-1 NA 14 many TGCAGCGTAAAGGGGGAGGCCACCTACAATGAGCAGTTCTTC CSVKGEATYNEQFF
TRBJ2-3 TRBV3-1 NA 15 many TGTGCCAGCAGCCAAGGGGTTAGCGGCACAGATACGCAGTATTTT CASSQGVSGTDTQYF
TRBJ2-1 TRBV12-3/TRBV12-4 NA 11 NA TGTGCCAGCAGCCAAGAGAATGAGCAGTTCTTC CASSQENEQFF
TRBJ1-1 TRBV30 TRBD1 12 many TGTGCCTGGAGTGTAACAGGGGTTGAAGCTTTCTTT CAWSVTGVEAFF
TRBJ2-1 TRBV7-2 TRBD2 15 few TGTGCCAGCAGCCTCTCACTTCGGGAGGGCGTTGAGCAGTTCTTC CASSLSLREGVEQFF
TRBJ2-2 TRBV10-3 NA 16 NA TGTGCCATCAGATCCGACCTTACCGGGAACACCGGGGAGCTGTTTTTT CAIRSDLTGNTGELFF
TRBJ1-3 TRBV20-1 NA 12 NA TGCAGTGCGCCGGCGGGAGGAAACACCATATATTTT CSAPAGGNTIYF
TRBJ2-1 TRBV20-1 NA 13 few TGCAGTGCTAGAGATCCGGGGCTAAATCAGCAGTTCTTC CSARDPGLNQQFF
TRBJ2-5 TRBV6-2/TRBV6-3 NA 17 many TGTGCCAGCAGTTCCCCGGGGGGCGGCCAGTACCAAGAGACCCAGTACTTC CASSSPGGGQYQETQYF
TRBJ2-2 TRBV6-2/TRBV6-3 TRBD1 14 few TGTGCCAGTGATCGGGACAGGGTGACCGGGGAGCTGTTTTTT CASDRDRVTGELFF